The TCR beta chain under discussion was sequenced for a study of shared clonotypes between healthy human individuals. This CDR3 spans 15 amino acids. Per the germline V gene, CDR1 is MGHDK and CDR2 is SYGVNS. V lost 3 bases and J 4 bases, leaving 15 bases between the germline ends. The repertoire was sequenced with immunoSEQ multiplex PCR; TCRdb's copy has only in-frame clones and lacks some. The table has some 700,000 clones, 90% seen once. This TCR was sampled from a man younger than 35 in good health. Some clones in this sample may be carry-over from other donors' samples. The chain links TRBV25-1 to TRBJ1-2; the D is unclear. The material sequenced was memory CD8+ T cells from PBMCs. Subset specified: CD45RO+ cells pooled with CCR7-negative TemRA cells. In DNA form, the CDR3 reads TGTGCCAGCAGTGATAGAGCCTCCTCCGTCTATGGCTACACCTTC. This gives the protein CASSDRASSVYGYTF.